This TCR beta chain was sequenced for a study of T cell changes during pregnancy in multiple sclerosis. TCRdb's copy holds only in-frame clones and misses some; the assay was immunoSEQ multiplex PCR. The table includes 50,000 to 65,000 clones, 88% detected once. With V trimmed by 2 bases and J by 8 bases, 6 bases remained unmatched. The CDR3 consists of 15 residues. The V gene's germline CDR1 is MNHEY and CDR2 SVGAGI. This sequence joins TRBV6-5 and TRBJ2-1; TRBD2 agrees at 10 bases. The sequence was obtained from a female donor with multiple sclerosis, enrolled in a pregnancy study. The sample here was peripheral blood, taken in the first trimester of pregnancy. Here the CDR3 reads CASSYTAGGVDEQFF. The CDR3 coding sequence is TGTGCCAGCAGTTACACAGCGGGAGGGGTGGATGAGCAGTTCTTC.